This T cell receptor beta chain comes out of a study of cytomegalovirus exposure and HLA in healthy donors. Points from the study as a whole: Available immune exposure information covered CMV serostatus only. The study listed 150 to 200 cytomegalovirus-associated TCR beta chains. Specificity for CMV antigens was confirmed in vitro for a few of the CMV-associated chains.

Vbeta (60) and Jbeta (13) primers were used in the PCR. Produced via immunoSEQ multiplex PCR; TCRdb's table is partial and in-frame only. The table records 300,000 or so clones, 84% of them present only once. Concerning this clone itself: Antigen unknown.

Whereas donors were nominally healthy upon sampling, unrecorded immune exposures were probable. The sequenced sample was PBMCs. The clonotype comes from a woman in her thirties or forties in good health and CMV-seropositive.

The CDR3 coding sequence is TGTGCCAGTAGTATTAACAGTAACACTGAAGCTTTCTTT. This codes for CASSINSNTEAFF. The rearrangement joins TRBV19 to TRBJ1-1; D gene ambiguous. The CDR3 has 13 residues. CDR1 is LNHDA, CDR2 SQIVND, per germline (reference sequence). V was cut by 3 bases and J by 2 bases, with 7 bases left in between.